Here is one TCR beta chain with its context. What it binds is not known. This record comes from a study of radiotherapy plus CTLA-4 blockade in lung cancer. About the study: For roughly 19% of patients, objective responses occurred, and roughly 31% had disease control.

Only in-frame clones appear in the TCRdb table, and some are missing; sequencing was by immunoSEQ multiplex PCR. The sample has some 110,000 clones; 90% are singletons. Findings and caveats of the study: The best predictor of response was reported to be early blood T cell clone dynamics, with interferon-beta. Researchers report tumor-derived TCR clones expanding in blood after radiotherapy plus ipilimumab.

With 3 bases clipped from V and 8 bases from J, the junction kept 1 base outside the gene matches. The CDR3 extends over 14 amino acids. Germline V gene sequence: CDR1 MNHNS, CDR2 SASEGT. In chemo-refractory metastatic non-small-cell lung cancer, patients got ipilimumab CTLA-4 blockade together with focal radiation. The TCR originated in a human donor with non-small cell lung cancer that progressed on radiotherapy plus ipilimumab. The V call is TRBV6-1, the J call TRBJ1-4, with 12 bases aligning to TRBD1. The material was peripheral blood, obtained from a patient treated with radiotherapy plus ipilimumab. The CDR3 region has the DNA TGTGCCAGCAGTGAGGGACAGGGGGCGGAAAAACTGTTTTTT. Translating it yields CASSEGQGAEKLFF.